What follows are 28 T cell receptor beta chains derived from one specimen sequenced in a study of T cell repertoires in cytomegalovirus infection. A single record per CDR3 protein comes from TCRdb applying MiXCR to the reads. The sample consists of about 310,000 distinct CDR3 sequences, under 20% of them appearing once. The sequenced material came from PBMCs. The receptor set was obtained from a human donor in good health (CMV status not recorded). Some clones in this sample may be carry-over from other donors' samples.

This clonotype has at least ten counts. V usage is TRBV7-8 and J usage is TRBJ2-7; the match to TRBD1 covers 9 bases. The CDR3 spans 14 residues. The V gene's germline CDR1 is SGHVS and CDR2 FQNEAQ. The V gene end was trimmed by 3 bases and the J gene end by 6 bases; junction bases not matched to a gene: 6. CDR3 DNA: TGTGCCAGCAGCTTCATAGGGACAGGGAGCGAGCAGTACTTC. Translating it yields CASSFIGTGSEQYF. Based on the CDR3 plus reference TRBV7-8 and TRBJ2-7, the full variable domain is GAGVSQSPRYKVAKRGQDVALRCDPISGHVSLFWYQQALGQGPEFLTYFQNEAQLDKSGLPSDRFFAERPEGSVSTLKIQRTQQEDSAVYLCASSFIGTGSEQYFGPGTRLTVT.

The chain is built from TRBV5-6 and TRBJ2-1; possible D gene TRBD2, 5 bases. This CDR3 spans 16 amino acids. CDR1 SGHDT and CDR2 YYEEEE come from the germline V gene. Trimming left V 1 base short and J 2 bases short, with 13 bases between. CDR3: CASSLSRGTAYNEQFF. CDR3 DNA: TGTGCCAGCAGCTTGAGTCGGGGAACGGCCTACAATGAGCAGTTCTTC. Full variable domain (rest looked up from reference TRBV5-6 and TRBJ2-1): DAGVTQSPTHLIKTRGQQVTLRCSPKSGHDTVSWYQQALGQGPQFIFQYYEEEERQRGNFPDRFSGHQFPNYSSELNVNALLLGDSALYLCASSLSRGTAYNEQFFGPGTRLTVL.

This clonotype was counted ten times or more. Here the CDR3 DNA reads TGTGCCAGCAGTGAACCCGCTGGGAGCTCCTACGAGCAGTACTTC. Protein sequence: CASSEPAGSSYEQYF. The chain combines TRBV6-1 with TRBJ2-7; D is possibly TRBD2 (5 bases). V shed 2 bases and J shed 0 bases, with 11 bases lying between them. CDR3 size: 15 residues. The V gene's germline CDR1 is MNHNS and CDR2 SASEGT.

The chain employs TRBV9 and TRBJ2-2; TRBD2 aligns across 11 bases. The germline V gene encodes CDR1 SGDLS and CDR2 YYNGEE. The CDR3 runs to 16 residues. J gave up 5 bases and V 3 bases, and 6 bases lay outside the gene matches. DNA of the CDR3: TGTGCCAGCAGCGGAGCACTAGCGGGGGCTACCGGGGAGCTGTTTTTT. Encoded protein: CASSGALAGATGELFF.

This clonotype was detected only a few times. V usage is TRBV27 and J usage is TRBJ2-5, with TRBD2 matching over 14 bases. The germline CDR1 and CDR2 sequences are MNHEY and SMNVEV (reference sequence). J gave up 5 bases and V 6 bases, and 8 bases lay outside the gene matches. The CDR3 length is 16 residues. The CDR3 nucleotides read TGTGCCAGCAGCCGCCCGGGACTAGCGGGGGTTGAGACCCAGTACTTC. Translation: CASSRPGLAGVETQYF.

The table lists this clonotype with many counts. The V call is TRBV7-9, the J call TRBJ1-2; D is perhaps TRBD1 (6 bases). With 5 bases removed from V and 7 bases from J, the gap between germline ends came to 14 bases. Germline V gene lookup returns CDR1 SEHNR and CDR2 FQNEAQ (reference sequence). The CDR3 covers 13 residues. The DNA for the CDR3 is TGTGCCAGCAGCCCGCGGGGGGCGCCTGGCTACACCTTC. It yields the protein CASSPRGAPGYTF.

This clonotype was counted a few times. The chain carries TRBV6-2 or TRBV6-3 and TRBJ1-5; D possibly corresponds to TRBD1 (5 bases). V lost 7 bases and J lost 5, with 24 bases in between. CDR1 is MNHEY, CDR2 SVGEGT, per germline. The CDR3 runs 17 residues. The CDR3 here is CASTETGQSLVHQPQHF. The CDR3 DNA reads as TGTGCCAGCACCGAAACAGGACAATCCTTGGTACATCAGCCCCAGCATTTT.

This clonotype was observed many times. V gene TRBV7-8 combines with J gene TRBJ1-3; TRBD1 is a possible D gene (5 bases). Germline V gene lookup returns CDR1 SGHVS and CDR2 FQNEAQ. V was shortened by 6 bases and J by 1 base, with 13 bases between the two germline ends. The CDR3 is made up of 15 amino acids. The CDR3 sequence: CASSDGGGSGNTIYF. CDR3 sequence (DNA): TGTGCCAGCAGTGATGGTGGGGGGTCTGGAAACACCATATATTTT.

This clonotype was detected many times. The gene calls are TRBV12-3 or TRBV12-4 and TRBJ1-1; no clear D. The ends were cut back, 5 bases at V and 4 bases at J, with 5 bases in the middle. This CDR3 contains 11 residues. Written as DNA, the CDR3 is TGTGCCAGCAGTCCAGGCACTGAAGCTTTCTTT. Its translation is CASSPGTEAFF.

V gene TRBV20-1 combines with J gene TRBJ2-2; no reliable D call. The CDR3 runs to 13 residues. Per the germline V gene, CDR1 is DFQATT and CDR2 is SNEGSKA (reference sequence). V shed 0 bases and J shed 5 bases, with 7 bases lying between them. The CDR3, as DNA: TGCAGTGCTAGAGATGCAGTTACCGGGGAGCTGTTTTTT. Translation gives CSARDAVTGELFF.

This clonotype occurred many times. This chain links TRBV24-1 with TRBJ2-3, with a possible D match to TRBD1 (5 bases). The CDR3 totals 13 residues. V lost 3 bases, J lost 6 bases, and 9 bases lay in between. Germline CDR1 and CDR2: KGHDR and SFDVKD. The DNA of the CDR3 is TGTGCCACCAGTGATGTCCAGGGTGATACGCAGTATTTT. Translated, it gives CATSDVQGDTQYF.

This clonotype was picked up a small number of times. The chain carries TRBV11-3 and TRBJ2-7, with TRBD1 identical over 9 bases. The ends lost 5 bases at V and 6 bases at J; junction bases unmatched: 5. Germline V gene sequence: CDR1 SGHNT, CDR2 YENEEA. The CDR3 runs to 13 residues. CDR3: CASSRDRVGEQYF. CDR3 coding DNA: TGTGCCAGCAGCCGGGACAGGGTTGGCGAGCAGTACTTC.

The rearrangement joins TRBV20-1 to TRBJ1-1, with D possibly being TRBD1 (6 bases). The V end lost 5 bases, the J end lost 4 bases, and 17 bases lay between the germline ends. This CDR3 is built from 14 residues. The germline gives CDR1 DFQATT, CDR2 SNEGSKA (reference sequence). CDR3 DNA sequence: TGCAGTGCTGGGGGCCGTTATTGGGGCACTGAAGCTTTCTTT. Amino acid sequence: CSAGGRYWGTEAFF.

Ten or more counts support this clonotype. The chain carries TRBV12-3 or TRBV12-4 and TRBJ1-1; 7 bases are shared with TRBD1. This CDR3 has 15 residues. Losses at the gene ends were 2 bases for V and 8 bases for J; bases not matched to a gene: 11. CDR3 coding DNA: TGTGCCAGCAGTTTAAAGCCGACAGGGAAGGGAGAAGCTTTCTTT. It yields the protein CASSLKPTGKGEAFF.

In its sample, this clonotype was seen many times. V is TRBV28 and J is TRBJ1-2; TRBD1 is a possible D gene (6 bases). The CDR3 consists of 15 residues. V shed 2 bases and J shed 4 bases, with 14 bases lying between them. Germline V gene data show CDR1 as MDHEN and CDR2 as SYDVKM. The CDR3 reads CASSLHGQSTYGYTF. CDR3 nucleotides: TGTGCCAGCAGTTTACACGGACAGAGTACCTATGGCTACACCTTC.

This clonotype was found many times. The chain recombines TRBV7-6 with TRBJ1-4, with a possible D match to TRBD1 (6 bases). The CDR3 contains 17 residues. Germline assignment: CDR1 SGHVS and CDR2 FNYEAQ. V gave up 6 bases and J gave up 0 bases, with 17 bases separating them. The CDR3 here is CASRPHGGRATNEKLFF. The CDR3 DNA sequence: TGTGCCAGCAGGCCCCACGGGGGCCGTGCAACTAATGAAAAACTGTTTTTT.

The chain has TRBV6-1 and TRBJ1-5, with TRBD1 as a possible D gene (5 bases). The CDR3 totals 14 residues. V was pared by 5 bases and J by 5 bases, with 13 bases between. Germline V lookup: CDR1 MNHNS, CDR2 SASEGT. The CDR3 region has the DNA TGTGCCAGCAGTTCGACAGTTCCCGATCAGCCCCAGCATTTT. This sequence encodes CASSSTVPDQPQHF.

This clonotype was seen repeatedly, ten times or more. The chain has TRBV20-1 and TRBJ2-5; TRBD2 matches 8 bases. This CDR3 region has 14 residues. V shed 0 bases, J shed 4 bases, and the junction held 4 bases outside the gene matches. Germline loops: CDR1 DFQATT, CDR2 SNEGSKA (reference sequence). This CDR3 is CSARDPGGAETQYF. CDR3 DNA: TGCAGTGCTAGAGATCCCGGGGGGGCAGAGACCCAGTACTTC.

The chain links TRBV6-2 or TRBV6-3 to TRBJ2-7; TRBD1 matches at 7 bases. The CDR3 has 16 residues. Germline loops: CDR1 MNHEY, CDR2 SVGEGT. The junction had 13 bases not matched to a gene; V was cut back by 5 bases and J by 3 bases. Written as DNA, the CDR3 is TGTGCCAGCAGTGGCAGAGGGACAGAGCGGATCTACGAGCAGTACTTC. Encoded protein: CASSGRGTERIYEQYF.

The chain employs TRBV5-1 and TRBJ2-1; D not resolved. The V and J ends lost 2 bases and 0 bases respectively, with 6 bases between them. The V gene's germline CDR1 is SGHRS and CDR2 YFSETQ. The CDR3 spans 14 residues. The CDR3 nucleotides are TGCGCCAGCAGCTTTGAGTTCTCCTACAATGAGCAGTTCTTC. Translation gives CASSFEFSYNEQFF. The complete variable domain, with remaining parts taken from reference TRBV5-1 and TRBJ2-1, reads KAGVTQTPRYLIKTRGQQVTLSCSPISGHRSVSWYQQTPGQGLQFLFEYFSETQRNKGNFPGRFSGRQFSNSRSEMNVSTLELGDSALYLCASSFEFSYNEQFFGPGTRLTVL.

This clonotype appeared a few times. This rearrangement joins TRBV20-1 to TRBJ2-7; 10 bases are a match to TRBD1. In germline, CDR1 is DFQATT, CDR2 SNEGSKA (reference sequence). V lost 0 bases and J lost 1; bases outside the gene matches: 15. The CDR3 has 19 residues. CDR3: CSAREAWRTGGYGSYEQYF. In nucleotides, the CDR3 is TGCAGTGCTAGAGAAGCCTGGAGGACAGGGGGTTATGGTTCCTACGAGCAGTACTTC.

The CDR3 nucleotides are TGTGCCAGCGGGCTGGGGGGGGGGACTGAAGCTTTCTTT. This sequence encodes CASGLGGGTEAFF. The V gene is TRBV28, the J gene TRBJ1-1; D perhaps matches TRBD1 (5 bases). Trimming took off 8 bases at V and 5 bases at J, with 15 bases between the two ends. The CDR3 totals 13 residues. CDR1 is MDHEN and CDR2 is SYDVKM in the germline V gene.

There are many counts of this clonotype. The chain combines TRBV10-3 with TRBJ1-5; a possible D gene is TRBD1 (6 bases). Germline V lookup: CDR1 ENHRY, CDR2 SYGVKD. This CDR3 comprises 13 residues. Trimming left V 6 bases short and J 0 bases short, with 6 bases between. CDR3 nucleotides: TGTGCCATCAGGGACAGTAGCAATCAGCCCCAGCATTTT. Translating gives CAIRDSSNQPQHF.

The rearrangement uses TRBV4-3 and TRBJ1-2, with D perhaps TRBD1 (5 bases). This CDR3 has 15 amino acids. Deletions cut 1 base from V and 4 bases from J, with 13 bases between. Germline values: CDR1 LGHNA, CDR2 YSLEER. The CDR3 region has the DNA TGCGCCAGCAGCCAAGGTCCGGGACCGACCTATGGCTACACCTTC. The encoded protein is CASSQGPGPTYGYTF.

The gene calls are TRBV20-1 and TRBJ2-7; the D is unclear. V was shortened by 5 bases and J by 0 bases, with 11 bases between the two germline ends. The CDR3 loop spans 13 amino acids. Germline V CDR1 and CDR2: DFQATT, SNEGSKA (reference sequence). The CDR3 spells CSAETTPSYEQYF. The CDR3 DNA reads as TGCAGTGCTGAAACGACACCCTCCTACGAGCAGTACTTC.

V is TRBV20-1 and J is TRBJ2-1, with 7 nucleotides matching TRBD1. The CDR3 spans 16 residues. Per germline, CDR1 DFQATT and CDR2 SNEGSKA (reference sequence). V dropped 1 base and J dropped 2; count of bases not matched to a gene: 8. DNA for the CDR3: TGCAGTGCTAGAGGGATATGGGACAGCCCCTACAATGAGCAGTTCTTC. Translating gives CSARGIWDSPYNEQFF.

This clonotype was seen at least ten times. The gene calls are TRBV12-3 or TRBV12-4 and TRBJ1-4, with 9 bases identical to TRBD1. The J segment lost 5 bases and the V segment lost 9 bases, leaving 4 bases of the junction unmatched. This CDR3 is built from 13 residues. CDR3 amino acids: CASRQGVNEKLFF. Here the CDR3 DNA reads TGTGCCAGTCGACAGGGGGTCAATGAAAAACTGTTTTTT.

In DNA form, the CDR3 reads TGTGCCAGCAGCCGGCCGGGACAGAGCTACAATGAGCAGTTCTTC. This translates into CASSRPGQSYNEQFF. This chain connects TRBV12-3 or TRBV12-4 to TRBJ2-1; 7 nucleotides match TRBD1. The CDR3 is made up of 15 amino acids. V shed 6 bases and J 3 bases; nucleotides not matched to a gene: 8.